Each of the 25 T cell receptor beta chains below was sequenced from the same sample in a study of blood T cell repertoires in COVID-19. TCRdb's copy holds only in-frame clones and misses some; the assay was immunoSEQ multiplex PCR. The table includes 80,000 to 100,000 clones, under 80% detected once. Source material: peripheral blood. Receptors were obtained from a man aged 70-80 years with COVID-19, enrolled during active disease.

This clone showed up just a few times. The CDR3 DNA follows: TGTGCCTGGAGTGCAGATACAGGGGAAAGGGAGACCCAGTACTTC. Protein product: CAWSADTGERETQYF. The genes are TRBV30 and TRBJ2-5; 7 bases fit TRBD1. Germline trimming cut 1 base from V and 5 bases from J; bases unmatched to any gene: 10. The CDR3 is made up of 15 amino acids. The germline CDR1 and CDR2 sequences are GTSNPN and SVGIG (reference sequence).

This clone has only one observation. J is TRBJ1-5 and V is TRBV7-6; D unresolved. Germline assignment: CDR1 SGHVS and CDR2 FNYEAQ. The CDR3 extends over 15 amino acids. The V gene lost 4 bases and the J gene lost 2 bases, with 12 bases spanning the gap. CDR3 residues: CASSSGPGGNQPQHF. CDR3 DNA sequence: TGTGCCAGCAGCTCAGGACCGGGAGGCAATCAGCCCCAGCATTTT.

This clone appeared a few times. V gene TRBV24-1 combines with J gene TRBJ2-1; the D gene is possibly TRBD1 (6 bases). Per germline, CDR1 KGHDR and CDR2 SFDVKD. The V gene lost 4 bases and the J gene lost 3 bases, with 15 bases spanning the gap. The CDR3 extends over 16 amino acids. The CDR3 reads CATSDTGTSIYNEQFF. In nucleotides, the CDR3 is TGTGCCACCAGTGACACCGGGACATCGATCTACAATGAGCAGTTCTTC.

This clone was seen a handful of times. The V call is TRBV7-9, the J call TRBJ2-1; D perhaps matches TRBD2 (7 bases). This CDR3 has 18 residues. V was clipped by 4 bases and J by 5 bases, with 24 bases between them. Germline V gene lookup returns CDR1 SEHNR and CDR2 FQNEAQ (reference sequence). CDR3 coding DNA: TGTGCCAGCAGCTCTCTTGTTGGGAGGGGGTTTTTAGACAATGAGCAGTTCTTC. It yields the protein CASSSLVGRGFLDNEQFF.

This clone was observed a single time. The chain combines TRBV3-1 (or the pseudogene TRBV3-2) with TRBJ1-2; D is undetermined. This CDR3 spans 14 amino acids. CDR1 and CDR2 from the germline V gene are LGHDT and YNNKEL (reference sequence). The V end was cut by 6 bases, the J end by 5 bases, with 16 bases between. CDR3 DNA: TGTGCCAGCAGAAACGCGGCGGTATCATATGGCTACACCTTC. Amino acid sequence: CASRNAAVSYGYTF.

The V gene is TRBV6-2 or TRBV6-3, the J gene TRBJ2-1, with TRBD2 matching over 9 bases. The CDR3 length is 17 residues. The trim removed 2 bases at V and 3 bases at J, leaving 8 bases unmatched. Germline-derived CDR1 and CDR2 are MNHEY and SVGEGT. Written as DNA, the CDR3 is TGTGCCAGCAGTTACCCCGGAGTAGCGGGAGTCTACAATGAGCAGTTCTTC. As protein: CASSYPGVAGVYNEQFF.

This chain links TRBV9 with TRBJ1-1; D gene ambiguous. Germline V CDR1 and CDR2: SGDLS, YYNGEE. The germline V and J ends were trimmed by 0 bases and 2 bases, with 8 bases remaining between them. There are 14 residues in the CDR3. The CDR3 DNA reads TGTGCCAGCAGCGTAGGGGCAGACAACACTGAAGCTTTCTTT. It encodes CASSVGADNTEAFF.

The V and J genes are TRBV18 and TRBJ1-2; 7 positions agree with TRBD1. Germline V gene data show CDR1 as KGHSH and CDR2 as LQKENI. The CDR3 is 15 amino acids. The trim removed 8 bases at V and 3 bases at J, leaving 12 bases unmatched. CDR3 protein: CASRTGRLLDYGYTF. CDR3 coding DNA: TGTGCCAGCCGGACAGGACGCCTTTTGGACTATGGCTACACCTTC.

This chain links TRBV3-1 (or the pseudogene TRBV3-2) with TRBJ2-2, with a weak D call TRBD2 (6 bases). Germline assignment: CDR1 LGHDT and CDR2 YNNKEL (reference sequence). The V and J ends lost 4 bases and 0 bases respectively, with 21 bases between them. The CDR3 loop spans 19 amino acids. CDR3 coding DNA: TGTGCCAGCAGCCGACGAGGCTCAGTCCTAGCGACGAACACCGGGGAGCTGTTTTTT. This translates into CASSRRGSVLATNTGELFF.

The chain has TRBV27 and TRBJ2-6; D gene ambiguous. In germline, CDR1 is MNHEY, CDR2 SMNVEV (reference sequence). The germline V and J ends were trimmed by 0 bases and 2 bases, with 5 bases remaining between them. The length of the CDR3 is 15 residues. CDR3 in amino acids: CASSLSFTGANVLTF. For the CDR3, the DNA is TGTGCCAGCAGTTTATCGTTCACTGGGGCCAACGTCCTGACTTTC.

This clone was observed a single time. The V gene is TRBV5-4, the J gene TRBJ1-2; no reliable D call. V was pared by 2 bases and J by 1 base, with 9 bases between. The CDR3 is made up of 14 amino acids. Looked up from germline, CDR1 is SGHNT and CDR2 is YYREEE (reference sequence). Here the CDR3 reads CASSFNSHNYGYTF. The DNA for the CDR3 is TGTGCCAGCAGCTTCAACAGTCATAACTATGGCTACACCTTC.

CDR3 loop: CSVERYSTEAFF. The CDR3 DNA reads TGCAGCGTTGAAAGGTACAGCACTGAAGCTTTCTTT. V gene TRBV29-1 combines with J gene TRBJ1-1; D remains ambiguous. This CDR3 has 12 amino acids. Trimming shortened V by 2 bases and J by 4 bases, and 8 bases separated the two germline ends. Germline CDR1 and CDR2: SQVTM and ANQGSEA.

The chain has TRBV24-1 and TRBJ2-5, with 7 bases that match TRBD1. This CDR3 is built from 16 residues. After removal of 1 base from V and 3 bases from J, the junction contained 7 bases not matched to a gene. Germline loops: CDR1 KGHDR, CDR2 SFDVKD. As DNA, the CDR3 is TGTGCCACCAGTGATTTTCACCGGGACAGTAAAGAGACCCAGTACTTC. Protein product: CATSDFHRDSKETQYF.

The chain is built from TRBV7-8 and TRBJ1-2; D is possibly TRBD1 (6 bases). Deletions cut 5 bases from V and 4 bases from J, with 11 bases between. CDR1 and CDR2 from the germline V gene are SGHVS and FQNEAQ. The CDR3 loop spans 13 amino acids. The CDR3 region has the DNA TGTGCCAGCAGCCCAATGGACAGCTATGGCTACACCTTC. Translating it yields CASSPMDSYGYTF.

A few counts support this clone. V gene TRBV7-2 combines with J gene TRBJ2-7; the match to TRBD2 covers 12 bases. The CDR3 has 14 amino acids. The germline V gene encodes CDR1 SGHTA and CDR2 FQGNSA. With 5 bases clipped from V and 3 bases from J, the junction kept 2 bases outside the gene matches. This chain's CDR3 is CASSRTSGIYEQYF. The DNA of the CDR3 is TGTGCCAGCAGCCGGACTAGCGGGATCTACGAGCAGTACTTC.

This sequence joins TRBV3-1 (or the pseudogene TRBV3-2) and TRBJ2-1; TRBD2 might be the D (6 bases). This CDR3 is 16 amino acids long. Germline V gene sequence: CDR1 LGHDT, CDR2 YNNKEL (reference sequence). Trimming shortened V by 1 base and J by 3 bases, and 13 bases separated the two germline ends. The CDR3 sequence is CASSQVWSGVYNEQFF. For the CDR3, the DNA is TGTGCCAGCAGCCAAGTTTGGTCGGGAGTCTACAATGAGCAGTTCTTC.

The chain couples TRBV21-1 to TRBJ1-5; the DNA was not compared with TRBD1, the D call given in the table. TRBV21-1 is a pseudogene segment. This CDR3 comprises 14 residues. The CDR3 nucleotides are TGTGCCAGAGCGTACAGGGAGTACAATCAGCCCCAGCATTTT. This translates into CARAYREYNQPQHF.

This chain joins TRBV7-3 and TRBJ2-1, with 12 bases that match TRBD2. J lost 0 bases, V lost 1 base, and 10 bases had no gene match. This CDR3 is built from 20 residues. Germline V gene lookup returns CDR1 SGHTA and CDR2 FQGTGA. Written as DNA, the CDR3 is TGTGCCAGCAGCTTAATCCCGACTAGCGGGAGAAATCTCTCCTACAATGAGCAGTTCTTC. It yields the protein CASSLIPTSGRNLSYNEQFF.

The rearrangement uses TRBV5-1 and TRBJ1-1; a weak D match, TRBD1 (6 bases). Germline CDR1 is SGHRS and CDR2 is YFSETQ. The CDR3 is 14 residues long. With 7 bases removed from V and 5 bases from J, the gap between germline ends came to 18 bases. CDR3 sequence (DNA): TGCGCCAGCGGAAGGGACACAGCGGAGACTGAAGCTTTCTTT. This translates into CASGRDTAETEAFF.

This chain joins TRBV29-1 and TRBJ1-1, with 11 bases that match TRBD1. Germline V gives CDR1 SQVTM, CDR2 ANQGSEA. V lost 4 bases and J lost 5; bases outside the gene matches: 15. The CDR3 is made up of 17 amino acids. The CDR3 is CSVARRTGGDRGTEAFF. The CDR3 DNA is TGCAGCGTTGCCAGACGGACAGGGGGCGACAGGGGTACTGAAGCTTTCTTT.

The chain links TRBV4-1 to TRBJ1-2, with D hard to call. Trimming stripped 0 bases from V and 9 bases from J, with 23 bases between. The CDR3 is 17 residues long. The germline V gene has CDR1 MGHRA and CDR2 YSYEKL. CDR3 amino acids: CASSQDRRSWEIRSYTF. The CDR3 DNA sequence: TGCGCCAGCAGCCAAGATAGGCGTAGTTGGGAGATTAGGAGCTACACCTTC.

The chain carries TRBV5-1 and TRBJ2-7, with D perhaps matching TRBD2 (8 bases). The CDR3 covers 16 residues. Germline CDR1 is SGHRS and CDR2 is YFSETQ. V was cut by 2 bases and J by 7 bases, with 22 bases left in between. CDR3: CASSFSQAGAGGEQYF. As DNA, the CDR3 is TGCGCCAGCAGCTTTAGCCAAGCGGGAGCAGGGGGGGAGCAGTACTTC.

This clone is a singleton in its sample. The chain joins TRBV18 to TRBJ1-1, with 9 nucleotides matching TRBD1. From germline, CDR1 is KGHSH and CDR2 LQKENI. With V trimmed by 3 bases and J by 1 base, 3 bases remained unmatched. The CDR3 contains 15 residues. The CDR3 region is CASSPGTGKNTEAFF. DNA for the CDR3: TGTGCCAGCTCACCCGGGACAGGGAAGAACACTGAAGCTTTCTTT. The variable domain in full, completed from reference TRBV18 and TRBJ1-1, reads NAGVMQNPRHLVRRRGQEARLRCSPMKGHSHVYWYRQLPEEGLKFMVYLQKENIIDESGMPKERFSAEFPKEGPSILRIQQVVRGDSAAYFCASSPGTGKNTEAFFGQGTRLTVV.

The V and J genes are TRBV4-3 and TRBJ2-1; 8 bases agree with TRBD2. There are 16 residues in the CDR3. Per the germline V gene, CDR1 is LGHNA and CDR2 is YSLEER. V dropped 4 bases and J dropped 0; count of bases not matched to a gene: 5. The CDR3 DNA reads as TGCGCCAGCAGCCCAGCGGGAGATAGCTCCTACAATGAGCAGTTCTTC. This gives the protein CASSPAGDSSYNEQFF.

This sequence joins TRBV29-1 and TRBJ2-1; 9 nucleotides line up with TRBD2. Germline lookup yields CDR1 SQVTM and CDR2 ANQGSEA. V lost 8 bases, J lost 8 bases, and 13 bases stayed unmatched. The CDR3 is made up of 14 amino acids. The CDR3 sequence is CSMGAGGPLDEQFF. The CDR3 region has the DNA TGCAGCATGGGGGCGGGAGGGCCTTTGGATGAGCAGTTCTTC.